This TCR beta chain derives from a study of T-cell reconstitution after alpha-beta-depleted transplantation in children. Study-wide findings and caveats: T-cell counts and diversity at one year following transplant were attributed mainly to newly produced T cells. Elevated TCRbeta diversity at day 60 was traced, in some patients, to surviving recipient T cells and thymic progenitors. Several hundred expanded graft clones reportedly were the source of alpha-beta T cells about two months after transplant.

During its preparation, the TCRbeta library received unique molecular identifiers. One entry per CDR3 protein results from TCRdb running MiXCR on the PCR reads. Of 280,000 or so distinct CDR3 sequences listed, more than 9% are singletons. The germline gives CDR1 MNHNS, CDR2 SASEGT. V lost 4 bases and J lost 3, with 17 bases in between. The CDR3 loop spans 16 amino acids. This clonotype was detected many times. What it recognizes is unknown. The TCR was taken from a male patient aged 2-15 years who had a stem cell transplant for chronic granulomatous disease, so the T cells may come from the graft donor. V gene TRBV6-1 combines with J gene TRBJ2-3; TRBD2 is a possible D gene (5 bases). The specimen was peripheral blood, collected 180 days after TCRalphabeta/CD19-depleted stem cell transplant. CDR3 in DNA: TGTGCCAGCAGTGCCCGCGTGGTAGCGAATACAGATACGCAGTATTTT. Its translation: CASSARVVANTDTQYF.